The present T cell receptor (beta chain) was sequenced within a study of glioma-infiltrating T cells. Notes on the study in general: Gliomas, especially low-grade, showed above-expected tissue-blood divergence; non-neoplastic patients showed below. Only very few CDR3 sequences appeared in both tissue and blood.

This clonotype was picked up one time. The antigen remains unidentified. Since a much larger clone is just one base distant, this may be a read error. The CDR3 runs to 13 residues. Trimming pared 3 bases from V and 5 bases from J, leaving 9 bases between. Looked up from germline, CDR1 is SGHTA and CDR2 is FQGNSA. Using RNA template, CDR3s of TCR alpha and beta were amplified with iRepertoire arm-PCR. Input was roughly 85-400 ng of tissue mRNA or PBMC total RNA. TCRdb called the multiplex PCR reads again in MiXCR, with one record for every CDR3 protein. In the table there are roughly 120,000 distinct CDR3 sequences, approximately 25% of which are singletons.

The chain joins TRBV7-2 to TRBJ2-3; no firm D call. The sequence was collected from a human donor with low-grade glioma or glioblastoma, undergoing nonglioma brain surgery, or in good health (not recorded which). The source material was glioma tissue, nonneoplastic brain tissue, or PBMCs (not recorded which). CDR3: CASSLGIEDTQYF. For the CDR3, the DNA is TGTGCCAGCAGCTTGGGAATCGAAGATACGCAGTATTTT.